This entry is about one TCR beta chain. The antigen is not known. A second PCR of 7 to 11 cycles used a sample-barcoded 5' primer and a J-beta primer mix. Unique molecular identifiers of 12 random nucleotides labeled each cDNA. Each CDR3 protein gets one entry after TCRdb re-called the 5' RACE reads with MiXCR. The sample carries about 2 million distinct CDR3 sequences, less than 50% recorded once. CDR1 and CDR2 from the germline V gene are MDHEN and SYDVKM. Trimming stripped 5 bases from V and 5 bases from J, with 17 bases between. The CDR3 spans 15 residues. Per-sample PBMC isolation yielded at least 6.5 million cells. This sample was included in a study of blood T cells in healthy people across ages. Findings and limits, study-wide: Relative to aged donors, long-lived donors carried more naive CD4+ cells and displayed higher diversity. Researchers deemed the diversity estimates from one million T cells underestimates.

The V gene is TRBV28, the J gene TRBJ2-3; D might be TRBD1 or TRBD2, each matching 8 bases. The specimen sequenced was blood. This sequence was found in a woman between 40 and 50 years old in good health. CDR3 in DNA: TGTGCCAGCAGTATAGCGGGGACAGGTCAAGATACGCAGTATTTT. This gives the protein CASSIAGTGQDTQYF.